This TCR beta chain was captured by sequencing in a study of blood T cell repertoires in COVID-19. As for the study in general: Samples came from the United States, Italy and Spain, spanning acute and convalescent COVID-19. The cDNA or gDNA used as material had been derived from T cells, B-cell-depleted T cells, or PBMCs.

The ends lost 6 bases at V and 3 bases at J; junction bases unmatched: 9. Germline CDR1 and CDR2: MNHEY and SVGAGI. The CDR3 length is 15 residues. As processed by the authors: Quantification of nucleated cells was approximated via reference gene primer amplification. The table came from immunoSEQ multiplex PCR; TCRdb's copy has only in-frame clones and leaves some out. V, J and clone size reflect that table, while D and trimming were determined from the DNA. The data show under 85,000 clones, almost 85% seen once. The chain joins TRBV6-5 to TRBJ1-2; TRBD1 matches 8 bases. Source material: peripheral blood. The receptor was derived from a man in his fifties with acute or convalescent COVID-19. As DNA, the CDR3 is TGTGCCAGCAGGCGCCAGGGGGCCCGGGACTATGGCTACACCTTC. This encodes CASRRQGARDYGYTF.